These 20 T cell receptor beta chains originate from one sample sequenced in a study of naive CD8 T cells in extremely preterm neonates (dated by TCRdb to about 2017). The term cord blood was obtained from about five elective full-term cesarean deliveries at roughly 36-41 weeks of gestation that occurred without labor or rupture of membranes. The library was made by the immunoSEQ multiplex PCR assay. The clones in this table, taken by TCRdb from immuneACCESS, are in-frame only. Not every clone is retained; where verified, under half of the shortfall comes from an unresolved V gene, and the cause of the rest is unknown. Counted in this sample were roughly 6,500 clones; approximately 98% of them appeared once. The ten largest clones capture just over 0.4% of the sample. Sequenced: naive CD8+ T cells from cord blood. These receptors came from a newborn in good health.

The chain is built from TRBV11-2 and TRBJ2-7; 12 nucleotides match TRBD2. V shed 3 bases, J shed 2 bases, and the junction held 2 bases outside the gene matches. The CDR3 consists of 15 residues. Per the germline V gene, CDR1 is SGHAT and CDR2 is FQNNGV. CDR3 protein: CASSFGLAGTYEQYF. CDR3 sequence (DNA): TGTGCCAGCAGCTTCGGACTAGCGGGAACCTACGAGCAGTACTTC.

This clone was seen just once. V gene TRBV2 combines with J gene TRBJ2-2; 9 positions match TRBD2. Germline V gives CDR1 SNHLY, CDR2 FYNNEI. The CDR3 length is 19 residues. The V gene end was trimmed by 0 bases and the J gene end by 2 bases; junction bases not matched to a gene: 10. CDR3 in DNA: TGTGCCAGCAGTGAAGCGTTTCTTTTGACTAGCGGAAACACCGGGGAGCTGTTTTTT. This translates into CASSEAFLLTSGNTGELFF.

The chain uses TRBV4-3 and TRBJ2-7; tentatively, D is TRBD1 (6 bases). The V gene lost 6 bases and the J gene lost 0 bases, with 9 bases spanning the gap. This CDR3 region has 13 residues. Germline V gene sequence: CDR1 LGHNA, CDR2 YSLEER. CDR3 sequence: CASSPGHSYEQYF. The DNA for the CDR3 is TGCGCCAGCAGTCCGGGACACTCCTACGAGCAGTACTTC.

The chain is built from TRBV7-2 and TRBJ2-1, with D perhaps matching TRBD2 (5 bases). The CDR3 sequence is 15 residues long. CDR1 and CDR2 (germline): SGHTA, FQGNSA. Trimming took 5 bases from V and 12 from J, leaving 23 bases between them. For the CDR3, the DNA is TGTGCCAGCAGCCCGCCTTCCTTCCTCGACGGGGTGCAGTTCTTC. Protein: CASSPPSFLDGVQFF.

The genes are TRBV27 and TRBJ2-1; TRBD2 might be the D (5 bases). This CDR3 has 15 residues. V was cut by 8 bases and J by 1 base, with 15 bases left in between. CDR1 and CDR2 from the germline V gene are MNHEY and SMNVEV (reference sequence). In DNA form, the CDR3 reads TGTGCCAGCGCCCCGGTAACTAGTTCCTACAATGAGCAGTTCTTC. It codes for CASAPVTSSYNEQFF.

J is TRBJ2-5 and V is TRBV16; 7 nucleotides match TRBD2. V shed 7 bases, J shed 12 bases, and the junction held 14 bases outside the gene matches. The germline gives CDR1 KGHSY, CDR2 FQNENV. There are 13 residues in the CDR3. CDR3 protein: CASMEVLAATEYF. CDR3 nucleotide sequence: TGTGCCAGCATGGAGGTCCTAGCGGCAACGGAGTACTTC. Filled out from reference TRBV16 and TRBJ2-5, the complete variable domain reads GEEVAQTPKHLVRGEGQKAKLYCAPIKGHSYVFWYQQVLKNEFKFLISFQNENVFDETGMPKERFSAKCLPNSPCSLEIQATKLEDSAVYFCASMEVLAATEYFGPGTRLLVL.

This rearrangement joins TRBV30 to TRBJ1-6; perhaps TRBD1 as D (6 bases). The CDR3 is made up of 13 amino acids. V shed 4 bases and J shed 9 bases, with 13 bases lying between them. Per the germline V gene, CDR1 is GTSNPN and CDR2 is SVGIG (reference sequence). The DNA for the CDR3 is TGTGCCTGGACGACAGGATTCGGTTCACCCCTCCACTTT. Encoded protein: CAWTTGFGSPLHF.

The chain combines TRBV27 with TRBJ2-1, with a possible D match to TRBD1 (6 bases). CDR3 length equals 14 residues. Trimming took off 5 bases at V and 9 bases at J, with 17 bases between the two ends. From germline, CDR1 is MNHEY and CDR2 SMNVEV (reference sequence). CDR3 sequence reads: CASSVTGTLGEQFF. CDR3 nucleotides: TGTGCCAGCAGTGTCACCGGGACACTCGGTGAGCAGTTCTTC.

The chain combines TRBV10-3 with TRBJ2-5, with a tentative D call TRBD2 (7 bases). There are 14 residues in the CDR3. From germline, CDR1 is ENHRY and CDR2 SYGVKD. The V end was cut by 3 bases, the J end by 1 base, with 9 bases between. CDR3 residues: CAISDGGAQETQYF. In DNA, the CDR3 is TGTGCCATCAGTGATGGGGGGGCCCAAGAGACCCAGTACTTC.

This chain joins TRBV19 and TRBJ2-1, with 9 positions matching TRBD1. The CDR3 is 21 residues long. The germline V gene encodes CDR1 LNHDA and CDR2 SQIVND (reference sequence). J was trimmed by 6 bases and V by 5 bases; bases with no gene match: 26. DNA of the CDR3: TGTGCCAGTAGTCCTATGGGACAGGGTCCACCCTTTGCAAGCGGGACCAATGAGCAGTTCTTC. Encoded protein: CASSPMGQGPPFASGTNEQFF. Full variable domain (missing parts from reference TRBV19 and TRBJ2-1): DGGITQSPKYLFRKEGQNVTLSCEQNLNHDAMYWYRQDPGQGLRLIYYSQIVNDFQKGDIAEGYSVSREKKESFPLTVTSAQKNPTAFYLCASSPMGQGPPFASGTNEQFFGPGTRLTVL.

The genes are TRBV7-2 and TRBJ1-4; TRBD1 is a possible D gene (5 bases). From germline, CDR1 is SGHTA and CDR2 FQGNSA. V gave up 2 bases and J gave up 7 bases, with 5 bases separating them. This CDR3 spans 12 amino acids. CDR3 loop: CASSLRGEKLFF. CDR3 DNA sequence: TGTGCCAGCAGCTTAAGGGGTGAAAAACTGTTTTTT.

The chain combines TRBV27 with TRBJ2-5, with TRBD2 as a possible D gene (6 bases). V lost 3 bases and J 4 bases, leaving 9 bases between the germline ends. The germline CDR1 and CDR2 sequences are MNHEY and SMNVEV (reference sequence). The CDR3 runs to 13 residues. CDR3 bases: TGTGCCAGCAGTTTGACCGGGGGAGAGACCCAGTACTTC. It codes for CASSLTGGETQYF.

The rearrangement uses TRBV4-1 and TRBJ2-1, with D possibly being TRBD2 (5 bases). Trimming removed 1 base at V and 10 bases at J, with 14 bases between. Germline CDR1 MGHRA, CDR2 YSYEKL. The CDR3 extends over 14 amino acids. The CDR3 coding sequence is TGCGCCAGCAGCCAAGGTACGGGGAGACTGGAGCAGTTCTTC. This codes for CASSQGTGRLEQFF.

The chain uses TRBV4-1 and TRBJ2-1; tentative D call: TRBD2 (6 bases). In germline, CDR1 is MGHRA, CDR2 YSYEKL. There are 15 residues in the CDR3. Trimming stripped 1 base from V and 8 bases from J, with 15 bases between. CDR3 in DNA: TGCGCCAGCAGCCAAGTTAGCGGACCTTGGGATGAGCAGTTCTTC. Encoded protein: CASSQVSGPWDEQFF.

This sequence joins TRBV7-9 and TRBJ2-7; TRBD1 agrees at 8 bases. V was pared by 0 bases and J by 1 base, with 5 bases of the junction left unmatched. Germline lookup yields CDR1 SEHNR and CDR2 FQNEAQ (reference sequence). The CDR3 loop spans 16 amino acids. The CDR3 sequence: CASSLAYRTGSYEQYF. The CDR3 DNA is TGTGCCAGCAGCTTAGCGTACCGGACAGGGTCCTACGAGCAGTACTTC.

The V and J genes are TRBV12-5 and TRBJ2-5, with D unresolved. This CDR3 is built from 13 residues. The germline CDR1 and CDR2 sequences are LGHNT and FRNRAP. V gave up 7 bases and J gave up 0 bases, with 9 bases separating them. Here the CDR3 reads CASAVEYQETQYF. The CDR3 coding sequence is TGTGCTAGTGCCGTAGAGTACCAAGAGACCCAGTACTTC.

The chain couples TRBV7-9 to TRBJ1-1; maybe TRBD1 (6 bases). V lost 1 base to trimming and J lost 3 bases, with 9 bases between them. Germline loops: CDR1 SEHNR, CDR2 FQNEAQ (reference sequence). The CDR3 has 14 amino acids. The chain's CDR3 is CASSLGEGDTEAFF. The CDR3 region has the DNA TGTGCCAGCAGCTTAGGGGAGGGGGACACTGAAGCTTTCTTT.

The V and J genes are TRBV30 and TRBJ2-7; no definite D call. The germline V gene has CDR1 GTSNPN and CDR2 SVGIG (reference sequence). V dropped 1 base and J dropped 4 bases, with 5 bases sitting between them. This CDR3 spans 11 amino acids. Written as DNA, the CDR3 is TGTGCCTGGAGTGAAGCGTACGAGCAGTACTTC. This gives the protein CAWSEAYEQYF.

The chain carries TRBV4-1 and TRBJ1-1, with no clear D. CDR3 length equals 14 residues. Looked up from germline, CDR1 is MGHRA and CDR2 is YSYEKL. The V end lost 1 base, the J end lost 6 bases, and 12 bases lay between the germline ends. Here the CDR3 DNA reads TGCGCCAGCAGCCAAGTTCAGTGGCCACCTGAAGCTTTCTTT. Protein product: CASSQVQWPPEAFF.

The chain combines TRBV4-1 with TRBJ2-5; TRBD1 agrees at 7 bases. This CDR3 spans 14 amino acids. V dropped 1 base and J dropped 2; count of bases not matched to a gene: 1. Germline V lookup: CDR1 MGHRA, CDR2 YSYEKL. CDR3 nucleotide sequence: TGCGCCAGCAGCCAAGGCAGGGGGCAAGAGACCCAGTACTTC. This gives the protein CASSQGRGQETQYF.